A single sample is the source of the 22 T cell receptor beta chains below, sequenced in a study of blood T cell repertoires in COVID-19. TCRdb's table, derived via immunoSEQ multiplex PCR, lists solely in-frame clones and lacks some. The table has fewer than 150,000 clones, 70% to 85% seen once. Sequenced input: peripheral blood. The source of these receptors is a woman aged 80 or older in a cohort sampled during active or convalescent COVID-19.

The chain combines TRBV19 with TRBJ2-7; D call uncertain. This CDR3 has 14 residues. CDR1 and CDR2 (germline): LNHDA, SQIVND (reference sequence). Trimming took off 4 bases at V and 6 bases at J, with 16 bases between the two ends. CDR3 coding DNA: TGTGCCAGTAGTAGGGCAATTTTTTCTGGCGAGCAGTACGTC. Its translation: CASSRAIFSGEQYV.

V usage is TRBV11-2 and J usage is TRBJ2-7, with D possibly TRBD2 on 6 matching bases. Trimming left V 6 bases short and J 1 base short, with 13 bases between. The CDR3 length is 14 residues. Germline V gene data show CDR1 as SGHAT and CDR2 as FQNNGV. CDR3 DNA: TGTGCCAGCAGTCCGGGACTCCAATCCTACGAGCAGTACGTC. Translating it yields CASSPGLQSYEQYV.

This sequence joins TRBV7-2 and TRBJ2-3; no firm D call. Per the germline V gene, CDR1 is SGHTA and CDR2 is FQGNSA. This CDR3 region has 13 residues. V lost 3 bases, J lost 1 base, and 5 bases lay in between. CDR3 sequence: CASSFRGTDTQYF. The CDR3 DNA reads TGTGCCAGCAGCTTTAGAGGCACAGATACGCAGTATTTT.

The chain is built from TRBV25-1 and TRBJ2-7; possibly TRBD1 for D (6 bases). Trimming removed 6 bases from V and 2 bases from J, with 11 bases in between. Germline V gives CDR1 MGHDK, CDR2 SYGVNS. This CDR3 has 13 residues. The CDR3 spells CASRSTGAYEQYV. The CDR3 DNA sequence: TGTGCCAGCAGATCGACAGGCGCCTACGAGCAGTACGTC.

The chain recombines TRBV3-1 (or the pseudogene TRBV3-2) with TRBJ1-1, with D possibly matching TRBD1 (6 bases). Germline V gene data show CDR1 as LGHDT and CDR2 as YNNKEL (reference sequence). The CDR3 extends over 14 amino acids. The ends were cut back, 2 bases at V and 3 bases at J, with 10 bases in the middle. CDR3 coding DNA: TGTGCCAGCAGCCAACTCAGGGGATACACTGAAGCTTTCTTT. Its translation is CASSQLRGYTEAFF.

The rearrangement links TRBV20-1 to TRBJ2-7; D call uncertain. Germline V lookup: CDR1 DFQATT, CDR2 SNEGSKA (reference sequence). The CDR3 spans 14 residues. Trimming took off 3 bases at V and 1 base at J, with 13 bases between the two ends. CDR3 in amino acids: CSASAPGRSYEQYV. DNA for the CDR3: TGCAGTGCTAGTGCCCCGGGTAGGTCCTACGAGCAGTACGTC.

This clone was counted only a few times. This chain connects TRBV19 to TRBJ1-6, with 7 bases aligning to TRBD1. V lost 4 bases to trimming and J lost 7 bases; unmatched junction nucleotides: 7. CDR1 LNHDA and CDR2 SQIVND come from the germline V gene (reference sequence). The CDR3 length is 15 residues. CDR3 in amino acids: CASSTPQGRNSPLHF. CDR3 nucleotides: TGTGCCAGTAGTACCCCACAGGGGAGAAATTCACCCCTCCACTTT.

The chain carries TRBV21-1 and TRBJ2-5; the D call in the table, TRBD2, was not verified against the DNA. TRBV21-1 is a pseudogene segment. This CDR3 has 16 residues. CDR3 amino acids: CASLTGDLNGEETQYF. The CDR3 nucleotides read TGTGCCAGCCTCACCGGGGACTTGAATGGGGAAGAGACCCAGTACTTC.

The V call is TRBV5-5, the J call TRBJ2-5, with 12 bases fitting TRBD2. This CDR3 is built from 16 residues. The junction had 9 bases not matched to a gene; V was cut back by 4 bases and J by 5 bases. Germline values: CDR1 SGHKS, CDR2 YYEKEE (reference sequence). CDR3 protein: CASSLALAGGQETQYF. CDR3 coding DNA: TGTGCCAGCAGCCTCGCCCTAGCGGGGGGGCAGGAGACCCAGTACTTC.

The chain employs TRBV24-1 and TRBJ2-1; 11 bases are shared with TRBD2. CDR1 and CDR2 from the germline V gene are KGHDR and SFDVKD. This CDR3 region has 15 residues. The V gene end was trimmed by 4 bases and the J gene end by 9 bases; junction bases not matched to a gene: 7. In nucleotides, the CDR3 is TGTGCCACCAGTGACCCCGGGACTAGCGGTACTGAGCAGTTCTTC. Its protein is CATSDPGTSGTEQFF.

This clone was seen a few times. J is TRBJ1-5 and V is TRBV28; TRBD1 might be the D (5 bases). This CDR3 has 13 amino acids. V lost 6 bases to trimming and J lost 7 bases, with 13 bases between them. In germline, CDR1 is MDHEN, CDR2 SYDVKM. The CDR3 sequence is CASRAGPNQPQHF. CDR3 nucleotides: TGTGCCAGCAGGGCAGGGCCCAACCAGCCCCAGCATTTT.

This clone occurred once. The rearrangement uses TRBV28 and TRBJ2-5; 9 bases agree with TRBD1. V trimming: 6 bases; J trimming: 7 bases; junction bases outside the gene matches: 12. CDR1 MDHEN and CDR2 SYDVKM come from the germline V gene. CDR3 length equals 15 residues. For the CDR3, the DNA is TGTGCCAGCAGATACCGGGACAGGGCCAGGGGGACCCAGTACTTC. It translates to CASRYRDRARGTQYF. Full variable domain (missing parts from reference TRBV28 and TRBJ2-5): DVKVTQSSRYLVKRTGEKVFLECVQDMDHENMFWYRQDPGLGLRLIYFSYDVKMKEKGDIPEGYSVSREKKERFSLILESASTNQTSMYLCASRYRDRARGTQYFGPGTRLLVL.

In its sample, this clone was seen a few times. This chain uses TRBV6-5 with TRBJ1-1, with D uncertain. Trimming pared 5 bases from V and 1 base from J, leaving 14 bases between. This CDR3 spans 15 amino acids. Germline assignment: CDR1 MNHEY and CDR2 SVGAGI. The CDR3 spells CASSRVGGGNTEAFF. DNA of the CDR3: TGTGCCAGCAGTCGCGTTGGAGGTGGGAACACTGAAGCTTTCTTT.

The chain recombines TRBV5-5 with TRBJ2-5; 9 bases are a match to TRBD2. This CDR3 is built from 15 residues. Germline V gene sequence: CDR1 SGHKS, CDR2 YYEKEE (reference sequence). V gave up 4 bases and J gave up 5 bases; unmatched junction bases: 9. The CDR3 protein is CASSTQGLALETQYF. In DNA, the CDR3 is TGTGCCAGCAGCACGCAGGGACTAGCATTGGAGACCCAGTACTTC.

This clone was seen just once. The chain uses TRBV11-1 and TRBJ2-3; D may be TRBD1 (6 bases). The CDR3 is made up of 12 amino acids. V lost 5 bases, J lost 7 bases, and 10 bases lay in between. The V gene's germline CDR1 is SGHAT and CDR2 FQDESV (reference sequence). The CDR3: CASSQGGYTQYF. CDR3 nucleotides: TGTGCCAGCAGCCAAGGGGGATATACGCAGTATTTT.

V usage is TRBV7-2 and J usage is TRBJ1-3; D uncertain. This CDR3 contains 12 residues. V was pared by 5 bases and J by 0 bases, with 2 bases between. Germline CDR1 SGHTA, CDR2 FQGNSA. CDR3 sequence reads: CASSHSGNTIYF. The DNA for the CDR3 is TGTGCCAGCAGCCACTCTGGAAACACCATATATTTT.

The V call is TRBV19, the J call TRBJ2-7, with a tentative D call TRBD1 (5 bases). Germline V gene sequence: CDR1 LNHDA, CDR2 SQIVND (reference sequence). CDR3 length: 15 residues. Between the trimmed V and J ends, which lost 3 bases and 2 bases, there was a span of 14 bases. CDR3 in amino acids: CASSISNDRTYEQYV. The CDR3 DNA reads TGTGCCAGTAGTATCAGTAACGACAGAACCTACGAGCAGTACGTC.

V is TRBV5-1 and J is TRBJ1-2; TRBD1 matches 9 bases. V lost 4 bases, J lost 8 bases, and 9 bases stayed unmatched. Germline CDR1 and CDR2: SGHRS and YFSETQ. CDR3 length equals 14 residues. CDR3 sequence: CASSLNTGGDGYTF. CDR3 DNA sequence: TGCGCCAGCAGCCTAAACACAGGGGGCGACGGCTACACCTTC.

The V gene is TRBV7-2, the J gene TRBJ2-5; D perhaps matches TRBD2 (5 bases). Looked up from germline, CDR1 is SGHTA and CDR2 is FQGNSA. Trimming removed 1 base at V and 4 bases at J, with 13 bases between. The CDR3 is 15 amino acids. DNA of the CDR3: TGTGCCAGCAGCTTAGGAGCCGGGGTGGGAGAGACCCAGTACTTC. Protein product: CASSLGAGVGETQYF.

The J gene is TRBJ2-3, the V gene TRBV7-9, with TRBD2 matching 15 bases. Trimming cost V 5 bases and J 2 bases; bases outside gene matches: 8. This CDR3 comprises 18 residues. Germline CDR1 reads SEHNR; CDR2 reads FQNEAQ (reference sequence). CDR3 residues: CASSVPGLAGGSTDTQYF. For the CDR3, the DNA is TGTGCCAGCAGCGTGCCGGGACTAGCGGGGGGATCCACAGATACGCAGTATTTT.

CDR3 bases: TGTGCCAGCAGTATAGCGGGAAGCACCGGGGAGCTGTTTTTT. This encodes CASSIAGSTGELFF. The chain uses TRBV7-3 and TRBJ2-2; 8 bases agree with TRBD2. Germline V gene lookup returns CDR1 SGHTA and CDR2 FQGTGA. This CDR3 comprises 14 residues. V lost 6 bases and J lost 4; bases outside the gene matches: 4.

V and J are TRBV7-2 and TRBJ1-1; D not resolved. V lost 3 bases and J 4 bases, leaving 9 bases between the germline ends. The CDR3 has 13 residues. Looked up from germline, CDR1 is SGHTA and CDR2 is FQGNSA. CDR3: CASSFRVSTEAFF. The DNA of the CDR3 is TGTGCCAGCAGCTTTCGGGTCAGCACTGAAGCTTTCTTT.